These 7 T cell receptor beta chains were all obtained from the same sample, sequenced in a study of shared clonotypes between healthy human individuals. Assay used: immunoSEQ multiplex PCR; TCRdb lists only in-frame clones, some missing. The sample has 2 million or so clones, 95% seen once. Material for sequencing was naive CD4+ T cells sorted from blood. Noted subset: CD45RA+ positively selected. These receptors all stem from a man aged 18 to 29 in good health.

Regarding this clone: This CDR3 is also generated by other DNA sequences in the sample. The V gene is TRBV19, the J gene TRBJ1-2; TRBD1 is a possible D gene (5 bases). V lost 3 bases to trimming and J lost 4 bases, with 9 bases between them. CDR1 and CDR2 from the germline V gene are LNHDA and SQIVND (reference sequence). CDR3 length: 13 amino acids. Here the CDR3 reads CASSMGTVYGYTF. The CDR3 nucleotides read TGTGCCAGTAGTATGGGGACCGTCTATGGCTACACCTTC.

The chain combines TRBV7-6 with TRBJ2-7; D is unclear. CDR1 SGHVS and CDR2 FNYEAQ come from the germline V gene. The length of the CDR3 is 14 residues. V lost 0 bases and J lost 2, with 8 bases in between. The CDR3 sequence: CASSLALGAYEQYF. The CDR3 coding sequence is TGTGCCAGCAGCTTAGCGCTTGGGGCCTACGAGCAGTACTTC.

CDR3 sequence reads: CASSYLNRPYEQYF. CDR3 nucleotide sequence: TGTGCCAGCAGTTACTTAAATCGGCCCTACGAGCAGTACTTC. The V and J genes are TRBV6-5 and TRBJ2-7; unclear D gene. This CDR3 is built from 14 residues. V shed 1 base and J shed 2 bases, with 9 bases lying between them. Germline loops: CDR1 MNHEY, CDR2 SVGAGI.

V usage is TRBV10-1 and J usage is TRBJ2-1; perhaps TRBD2 as D (6 bases). Trimming stripped 3 bases from V and 6 bases from J, with 9 bases between. Germline CDR1 and CDR2: WNHNN and SYGVQD (reference sequence). CDR3 length equals 13 residues. The CDR3 bases are TGCGCCAGCAGTGATGGGACTCCCAATGAGCAGTTCTTC. Protein: CASSDGTPNEQFF.

The chain combines TRBV10-3 with TRBJ2-7; tentative D call: TRBD1 (6 bases). Germline V gene sequence: CDR1 ENHRY, CDR2 SYGVKD. The CDR3 is 13 residues long. V lost 7 bases, J lost 2 bases, and 12 bases lay in between. The CDR3 region has the DNA TGTGCCATCAAAAACAGGGATCCCTACGAGCAGTACTTC. Translating gives CAIKNRDPYEQYF.

This chain links TRBV6-1 with TRBJ1-5, with TRBD1 matching over 7 bases. The CDR3 covers 13 residues. V was pared by 7 bases and J by 4 bases, with 4 bases of the junction left unmatched. Germline V gene lookup returns CDR1 MNHNS and CDR2 SASEGT. CDR3 protein: CASTPTGNQPQHF. CDR3 bases: TGTGCCAGCACCCCGACAGGGAATCAGCCCCAGCATTTT.

A remark on this clone: In the same sample, other DNA sequences code for this CDR3. V usage is TRBV5-1 and J usage is TRBJ2-7, with a possible D match to TRBD1 (5 bases). CDR1 is SGHRS and CDR2 is YFSETQ in the germline V gene. The V end was cut by 0 bases, the J end by 1 base, with 11 bases between. This CDR3 region has 15 residues. The CDR3 protein is CASSLGQGSSYEQYF. In DNA, the CDR3 is TGCGCCAGCAGCTTGGGGCAGGGTAGTTCCTACGAGCAGTACTTC.